The 24 T cell receptor beta chains presented below share a single source sample, sequenced in a study of T cells in Graves' hyperthyroidism and ophthalmopathy. Authors of the study amplified TCR beta CDR3 regions from RNA transcripts. First-round RT-PCR targeting the TCR CDR3 was performed with the HTBI primer set. TCRdb re-analysed the multiplex PCR reads in MiXCR, keeping a single row per CDR3 protein. The sample lists around 430,000 distinct CDR3 sequences; 15% were seen once. Material: blood. These receptors originate from a woman in her twenties or thirties with Graves' hyperthyroidism.

The chain has TRBV3-1 and TRBJ2-1, with 9 positions matching TRBD2. From germline, CDR1 is LGHDT and CDR2 YNNKEL (reference sequence). The CDR3 contains 14 residues. Trimming removed 4 bases from V and 5 bases from J; junction bases left unmatched: 3. CDR3: CASSLSGSDNEQFF. The CDR3 DNA sequence: TGTGCCAGCAGCCTTAGCGGGAGCGACAATGAGCAGTTCTTC.

This clonotype was counted a few times. V is TRBV2 and J is TRBJ2-7; no clear D gene. Trimming cost V 6 bases and J 4 bases, with 13 bases left between them. Germline V gene data show CDR1 as SNHLY and CDR2 as FYNNEI. This CDR3 has 13 amino acids. The CDR3 sequence: CASSPENVYEQYF. DNA for the CDR3: TGTGCCAGCAGCCCCGAGAATGTATACGAGCAGTACTTC.

This clonotype was seen ten or more times. The chain has TRBV9 and TRBJ2-1, with 9 bases fitting TRBD2. The CDR3 spans 17 residues. Per the germline V gene, CDR1 is SGDLS and CDR2 is YYNGEE. V lost 4 bases, J lost 9 bases, and 17 bases stayed unmatched. CDR3 coding DNA: TGTGCCAGCAGCCCTCTCGCGGGAGGGTATGTTAGTGGTGAGCAGTTCTTC. Amino acid sequence: CASSPLAGGYVSGEQFF. Supplemented by reference TRBV9 and TRBJ2-1, the full variable domain reads DSGVTQTPKHLITATGQRVTLRCSPRSGDLSVYWYQQSLDQGLQFLIQYYNGEERAKGNILERFSAQQFPDLHSELNLSSLELGDSALYFCASSPLAGGYVSGEQFFGPGTRLTVL.

This clonotype was observed many times. V is TRBV28 and J is TRBJ2-7, with 10 bases matching TRBD1. The CDR3 length is 18 residues. After removal of 4 bases from V and 3 bases from J, the junction contained 15 bases not matched to a gene. Germline V lookup: CDR1 MDHEN, CDR2 SYDVKM. DNA for the CDR3: TGTGCCAGCAGTTCACCGCCGAGGGACAGGGGACCCAACTACGAGCAGTACTTC. It codes for CASSSPPRDRGPNYEQYF.

This clonotype occurred many times. The chain links TRBV6-6 to TRBJ2-7; TRBD1 matches 10 bases. CDR1 MNHNY and CDR2 SVGAGI come from the germline V gene (reference sequence). The CDR3 covers 14 residues. The junction had 5 bases not matched to a gene; V was cut back by 2 bases and J by 7 bases. The CDR3 sequence: CASSYRQGAGEQYF. CDR3 DNA: TGTGCCAGCAGTTACAGACAGGGGGCGGGGGAGCAGTACTTC.

In this sample, this clonotype turned up a few times. This chain connects TRBV20-1 to TRBJ2-6; unclear D gene. Germline V CDR1 and CDR2: DFQATT, SNEGSKA (reference sequence). V was cut by 1 base and J by 0 bases, with 13 bases left in between. The CDR3 length is 17 residues. The DNA of the CDR3 is TGCAGTGCTAGAGTTATGTCAGCTCACTCTGGGGCCAACGTCCTGACTTTC. This codes for CSARVMSAHSGANVLTF.

This chain's CDR3 is CASSDQETDGENTEAFF. The CDR3 DNA reads TGTGCCAGCAGCGACCAAGAGACAGACGGAGAGAACACTGAAGCTTTCTTT. The rearrangement joins TRBV9 to TRBJ1-1; perhaps TRBD1 as D (5 bases). The V end was cut by 3 bases, the J end by 1 base, with 19 bases between. This CDR3 contains 17 residues. Germline CDR1 SGDLS, CDR2 YYNGEE.

At least ten counts were recorded for this clonotype. J is TRBJ2-3 and V is TRBV13; 7 nucleotides align to TRBD1. This CDR3 is built from 17 residues. Trimming cost V 4 bases and J 0 bases; bases outside gene matches: 10. Germline-derived CDR1 and CDR2 are PRHDT and FYEKMQ (reference sequence). CDR3 sequence reads: CASSSPPGQTSTDTQYF. CDR3 coding DNA: TGTGCCAGCAGCTCCCCCCCGGGACAGACTAGCACAGATACGCAGTATTTT.

In its sample, this clonotype was seen a few times. The junction does not match germline at one end; this may be a read error. This chain uses TRBV20-1 with TRBJ2-5; TRBD2 aligns across 16 bases. This CDR3 contains 16 residues. Germline-derived CDR1 and CDR2 are DFQATT and SNEGSKA (reference sequence). CDR3 sequence reads: CSATGTSGRVGEIQYF. The CDR3 DNA reads as TGCAGTGCGACCGGGACTAGCGGGAGGGTTGGAGAGATCCAGTACTTC.

In its sample, this clonotype was seen many times. The genes are TRBV18 and TRBJ2-7; the D gene is possibly TRBD2 (6 bases). The CDR3 totals 15 residues. CDR1 is KGHSH and CDR2 is LQKENI in the germline V gene. V shed 3 bases and J shed 0 bases, with 12 bases lying between them. The CDR3 loop is CASSPSPGASYEQYF. For the CDR3, the DNA is TGTGCCAGCTCACCCTCGCCGGGAGCCTCCTACGAGCAGTACTTC.

J is TRBJ2-7 and V is TRBV6-1; TRBD2 matches at 8 bases. The CDR3 totals 15 residues. Germline CDR1 is MNHNS and CDR2 is SASEGT. V was pared by 2 bases and J by 6 bases, with 9 bases of the junction left unmatched. The CDR3 DNA reads TGTGCCAGCAGTGAAACGGGAGGGCCGAGAGGCGAGCAGTACTTC. Translation: CASSETGGPRGEQYF.

The chain links TRBV4-2 to TRBJ2-7, with 8 nucleotides matching TRBD1. Germline lookup yields CDR1 LGHNA and CDR2 YNFKEQ. The ends lost 1 base at V and 2 bases at J; junction bases unmatched: 4. CDR3 length equals 15 residues. CDR3 nucleotides: TGTGCCAGCAGCCAAGTTGTCAGGGGGCCCTACGAGCAGTACTTC. Protein: CASSQVVRGPYEQYF.

Comment on this clonotype: An end of the junction differs from the germline gene, which may be a read error. The chain recombines TRBV18 with TRBJ2-2, with D possibly TRBD2 on 5 matching bases. This CDR3 contains 13 residues. From germline, CDR1 is KGHSH and CDR2 LQKENI. The CDR3 coding sequence is TGTGCCAGCTCACCAAGGCAGGCCGGGGAGCTGCTTTTT. Its translation: CASSPRQAGELLF.

The chain joins TRBV5-6 to TRBJ2-1, with 9 bases matching TRBD2. This CDR3 is built from 20 residues. V dropped 1 base and J dropped 4; count of bases not matched to a gene: 18. Germline V gene sequence: CDR1 SGHDT, CDR2 YYEEEE. DNA for the CDR3: TGTGCCAGCAGCTTGCCTCCTGGGCACTTACTAGCGGGTCGTTACAATGAGCAGTTCTTC. Protein sequence: CASSLPPGHLLAGRYNEQFF.

Regarding this clonotype: Here the CDR3 omits its conserved ending phenylalanine or tryptophan, so a read error is the likely source. This chain uses TRBV7-9 with TRBJ1-5; D is uncertain. The CDR3 is 13 amino acids. Trimming removed 6 bases at V and 2 bases at J, with 8 bases between. In germline, CDR1 is SEHNR, CDR2 FQNEAQ (reference sequence). The CDR3 is CASRSWRNQPQHL. CDR3 nucleotides: TGTGCCAGCAGGTCCTGGCGCAATCAGCCCCAGCATCTT.

The CDR3 sequence: CSARDGGSGKGGVKNIQYF. Written as DNA, the CDR3 is TGCAGTGCTAGAGATGGTGGTAGCGGGAAGGGGGGGGTCAAAAACATTCAGTACTTC. The genes are TRBV20-1 and TRBJ2-4, with 8 bases matching TRBD2. Losses at the gene ends were 0 bases for V and 3 bases for J; bases not matched to a gene: 16. This CDR3 spans 19 amino acids. CDR1 is DFQATT, CDR2 SNEGSKA, per germline (reference sequence).

The V gene is TRBV9, the J gene TRBJ1-2, with 10 positions matching TRBD1. V dropped 0 bases and J dropped 8; count of bases not matched to a gene: 4. There are 14 residues in the CDR3. Germline-derived CDR1 and CDR2 are SGDLS and YYNGEE. This CDR3 is CASSVAGTGVGYTF. CDR3 nucleotide sequence: TGTGCCAGCAGCGTAGCTGGGACAGGGGTGGGCTACACCTTC.

This clonotype occurred many times. This CDR3 is CASSTTREVYNEQFF. The CDR3 DNA follows: TGTGCCAGCAGTACAACTAGGGAGGTCTACAATGAGCAGTTCTTC. This chain connects TRBV28 to TRBJ2-1, with a possible D match to TRBD2 (6 bases). The germline CDR1 and CDR2 sequences are MDHEN and SYDVKM. This CDR3 has 15 residues. The V and J ends lost 5 bases and 3 bases respectively, with 14 bases between them.

On this clonotype itself: A much larger clone is a single base away; this may be a read error. This chain joins TRBV5-4 and TRBJ2-1; TRBD1 matches 7 bases. CDR3 length: 16 amino acids. Per the germline V gene, CDR1 is SGHNT and CDR2 is YYREEE (reference sequence). In DNA, the CDR3 is TGTGCCAGAAGCTTAGGCGGCAGGGGGATCCCCAATGAGCAGTTCTTC. Translating it yields CARSLGGRGIPNEQFF. Filled out from reference TRBV5-4 and TRBJ2-1, the complete variable domain reads ETGVTQSPTHLIKTRGQQVTLRCSSQSGHNTVSWYQQALGQGPQFIFQYYREEENGRGNFPPRFSGLQFPNYSSELNVNALELDDSALYLCARSLGGRGIPNEQFFGPGTRLTVL.

This clonotype came up many times. The rearrangement uses TRBV28 and TRBJ2-7; a weak D match, TRBD2 (6 bases). The germline V gene has CDR1 MDHEN and CDR2 SYDVKM. There are 14 residues in the CDR3. Trimming cost V 5 bases and J 7 bases, with 18 bases left between them. Written as DNA, the CDR3 is TGTGCCAGCAGTACAGCGGGTGATCCCCCGGAGCAGTACTTC. It is translated as CASSTAGDPPEQYF.

This clonotype was seen repeatedly, ten times or more. J is TRBJ2-3 and V is TRBV5-1; D possibly corresponds to TRBD2 (5 bases). V dropped 1 base and J dropped 6 bases, with 12 bases sitting between them. Germline V gene data show CDR1 as SGHRS and CDR2 as YFSETQ. The CDR3 has 14 residues. CDR3 residues: CASSLPKGADTQYF. CDR3 sequence (DNA): TGCGCCAGCAGCTTGCCCAAGGGAGCCGATACGCAGTATTTT.

This clonotype has more than one count but fewer than ten. The rearrangement links TRBV5-1 to TRBJ2-7; TRBD1 aligns across 8 bases. Trimming removed 3 bases from V and 2 bases from J; junction bases left unmatched: 13. The CDR3 is made up of 17 amino acids. Looked up from germline, CDR1 is SGHRS and CDR2 is YFSETQ. The CDR3 nucleotides read TGCGCCAGCAGCTCGACCCCTACAGGGGGAAAGGCCTACGAGCAGTACTTC. It yields the protein CASSSTPTGGKAYEQYF.

CDR3 residues: CASSQDVESVEPYEQYF. CDR3 in DNA: TGTGCCAGCAGCCAAGATGTTGAGTCAGTCGAGCCCTACGAGCAGTACTTC. V gene TRBV4-2 combines with J gene TRBJ2-7; D is ambiguous. CDR1 and CDR2 from the germline V gene are LGHNA and YNFKEQ. The length of the CDR3 is 17 residues. The V and J ends lost 0 bases and 2 bases respectively, with 17 bases between them.

The J gene is TRBJ2-5, the V gene TRBV24-1; 8 nucleotides match TRBD2. This CDR3 has 13 residues. The J segment lost 5 bases and the V segment lost 6 bases, leaving 4 bases of the junction unmatched. Germline assignment: CDR1 KGHDR and CDR2 SFDVKD. The CDR3 loop reads CATSRGGSETQYF. DNA for the CDR3: TGTGCCACCAGTCGGGGGGGGTCGGAGACCCAGTACTTC.